One and the same sample provided the 17 T cell receptor beta chains below, sequenced in a study of OX40 agonist ivuxolimab in advanced cancers. The method was immunoSEQ multiplex PCR; TCRdb's version includes in-frame clones alone and lacks a portion of them. There are 60,000 to 75,000 clones in the sample; 85% occur only once, and over 5% lies in the top ten. This sample comprised CD4+ or CD8+ T cells sorted from blood, obtained in a trial of the OX40 agonist ivuxolimab. The receptors derive from an adult with an advanced solid tumor such as melanoma, head and neck, liver or kidney cancer.

The chain employs TRBV18 and TRBJ1-1; a possible D gene is TRBD1 (6 bases). From germline, CDR1 is KGHSH and CDR2 LQKENI. Deletions cut 3 bases from V and 1 base from J, with 9 bases between. The CDR3 covers 14 residues. The CDR3 region is CASSPLTGNTEAFF. CDR3 bases: TGTGCCAGCTCACCTCTGACAGGGAACACTGAAGCTTTCTTT.

The chain uses TRBV7-8 and TRBJ2-7; tentatively, D is TRBD2 (7 bases). Germline loops: CDR1 SGHVS, CDR2 FQNEAQ. The ends were cut back, 1 base at V and 2 bases at J, with 18 bases in the middle. The CDR3 has 17 amino acids. The CDR3 nucleotides are TGTGCCAGCAGCTTAGTTAGGGGGAGGGCCAGCGCCTACGAGCAGTACTTC. Translated: CASSLVRGRASAYEQYF.

This clone appeared a few times. V gene TRBV11-2 combines with J gene TRBJ2-2; D unresolved. From germline, CDR1 is SGHAT and CDR2 FQNNGV. V was clipped by 7 bases and J by 4 bases, with 13 bases between them. This CDR3 contains 14 residues. CDR3 coding DNA: TGTGCCAGCATCTACAGATGGGGCACCGGGGAGCTGTTTTTT. Protein product: CASIYRWGTGELFF. The full variable domain, with the rest looked up from reference TRBV11-2 and TRBJ2-2, is EAGVAQSPRYKIIEKRQSVAFWCNPISGHATLYWYQQILGQGPKLLIQFQNNGVVDDSQLPKDRFSAERLKGVDSTLKIQPAKLEDSAVYLCASIYRWGTGELFFGEGSRLTVL.

The sample holds one count of this clone. The gene calls are TRBV7-9 and TRBJ1-5; D unclear. Trimming took off 5 bases at V and 4 bases at J, with 9 bases between the two ends. The CDR3 covers 13 residues. Germline CDR1 reads SEHNR; CDR2 reads FQNEAQ (reference sequence). This CDR3 is CASSQDGNQPQHF. CDR3 nucleotides: TGTGCCAGCAGCCAGGACGGGAATCAGCCCCAGCATTTT. The whole variable domain, remainder taken from reference TRBV7-9 and TRBJ1-5, is DTGVSQNPRHKITKRGQNVTFRCDPISEHNRLYWYRQTLGQGPEFLTYFQNEAQLEKSRLLSDRFSAERPKGSFSTLEIQRTEQGDSAMYLCASSQDGNQPQHFGDGTRLSIL.

J is TRBJ2-2 and V is TRBV29-1, with a weak D call TRBD1 (6 bases). CDR3 length: 14 residues. The V end lost 6 bases, the J end lost 6 bases, and 17 bases lay between the germline ends. CDR1 and CDR2 from the germline V gene are SQVTM and ANQGSEA. CDR3 sequence (DNA): TGCAGCGTCACAGGGTTTTTAAGGTCCGGGGAGCTGTTTTTT. It is translated as CSVTGFLRSGELFF.

V gene TRBV27 combines with J gene TRBJ2-1; 12 positions match TRBD2. J gave up 3 bases and V 1 base, and 7 bases lay outside the gene matches. CDR1 is MNHEY and CDR2 is SMNVEV in the germline V gene (reference sequence). The CDR3 extends over 18 amino acids. The CDR3 region has the DNA TGTGCCAGCAGTTTATTGGGGACTAGCGGGCCCTTCTACAATGAGCAGTTCTTC. It specifies CASSLLGTSGPFYNEQFF.

The chain combines TRBV28 with TRBJ2-3; D possibly corresponds to TRBD2 (5 bases). Germline lookup yields CDR1 MDHEN and CDR2 SYDVKM. CDR3 length: 16 residues. V lost 4 bases to trimming and J lost 2 bases, with 16 bases between them. The CDR3 protein is CASSSAGNGFTDTQYF. The DNA of the CDR3 is TGTGCCAGCAGTTCCGCCGGGAATGGTTTCACAGATACGCAGTATTTT.

The chain has TRBV5-1 and TRBJ2-4; 7 bases match TRBD2. The CDR3 is made up of 15 amino acids. Germline values: CDR1 SGHRS, CDR2 YFSETQ. J was trimmed by 7 bases and V by 0 bases; bases with no gene match: 7. The CDR3: CASSLDGGRGNIQYF. In DNA, the CDR3 is TGCGCCAGCAGCTTGGACGGCGGGAGAGGGAACATTCAGTACTTC.

The CDR3 DNA sequence: TGTGCCAGTAGTATACGATTCCTGGGGCAGGGGGCGCGTGGCTACACCTTC. It translates to CASSIRFLGQGARGYTF. The chain joins TRBV19 to TRBJ1-2, with 8 nucleotides matching TRBD1. The CDR3 is made up of 17 amino acids. Trimming removed 2 bases from V and 7 bases from J; junction bases left unmatched: 15. Looked up from germline, CDR1 is LNHDA and CDR2 is SQIVND (reference sequence).

The rearrangement joins TRBV28 to TRBJ1-6; TRBD1 matches 7 bases. The V and J ends lost 3 bases and 7 bases, in that order; junction bases with no gene match: 9. The CDR3 covers 16 residues. The germline V gene encodes CDR1 MDHEN and CDR2 SYDVKM. In DNA form, the CDR3 reads TGTGCCAGCAGTTTCAACAGGGGTCGAAACAATTCACCCCTCCACTTT. This translates into CASSFNRGRNNSPLHF.

This clone was counted between two and nine times. This rearrangement joins TRBV5-1 to TRBJ1-1; D is perhaps TRBD1 (6 bases). Germline-derived CDR1 and CDR2 are SGHRS and YFSETQ. The CDR3 is 15 residues long. Trimming took off 1 base at V and 2 bases at J, with 12 bases between the two ends. CDR3: CASSLWGPPNTEAFF. The CDR3 DNA is TGCGCCAGCAGCTTGTGGGGGCCCCCCAACACTGAAGCTTTCTTT.

The genes are TRBV4-2 and TRBJ2-7, with 7 bases fitting TRBD1. In germline, CDR1 is LGHNA, CDR2 YNFKEQ. V shed 4 bases and J 0 bases; nucleotides not matched to a gene: 9. There are 16 residues in the CDR3. CDR3 DNA: TGTGCCAGCAGCCCGCAATCGACAGGGAGCTCCTACGAGCAGTACTTC. As protein: CASSPQSTGSSYEQYF.

A word on this clone: The junction does not match germline at one end; this may be a read error. The J gene is TRBJ2-6, the V gene TRBV7-2, with 9 nucleotides matching TRBD1. This CDR3 is built from 13 residues. Germline-derived CDR1 and CDR2 are SGHTA and FQGNSA. This CDR3 reads CASSPTTLGTGTF. For the CDR3, the DNA is TGTGCCAGCAGCCCCACAACCCTAGGGACAGGGACCTTC.

The genes are TRBV28 and TRBJ2-1; TRBD2 matches 9 bases. Germline CDR1 MDHEN, CDR2 SYDVKM. The trim removed 4 bases at V and 4 bases at J, leaving 14 bases unmatched. The CDR3 is 18 residues long. CDR3: CASSYGWLAGIFYNEQFF. CDR3 coding DNA: TGTGCCAGCAGTTATGGTTGGCTAGCGGGAATTTTTTACAATGAGCAGTTCTTC.

The chain links TRBV21-1 to TRBJ2-2; the DNA was not compared with TRBD2, the D call given in the table. TRBV21-1 is a pseudogene locus. The CDR3 runs 14 residues. The CDR3 region has the DNA TGTGCCAGCAGCGAAGCGGGAGCACCGTGGGAGCTGTTTTTT. Translated, it gives CASSEAGAPWELFF.

V usage is TRBV7-9 and J usage is TRBJ2-7; D is perhaps TRBD1 (6 bases). This CDR3 has 15 amino acids. V was cut by 1 base and J by 6 bases, with 16 bases left in between. The germline V gene encodes CDR1 SEHNR and CDR2 FQNEAQ (reference sequence). The CDR3 is CASSLVGGLFREQYF. CDR3 nucleotides: TGTGCCAGCAGCTTAGTTGGGGGCCTCTTCCGCGAGCAGTACTTC.

The genes are TRBV5-1 and TRBJ1-3; perhaps TRBD1 as D (5 bases). Per germline, CDR1 SGHRS and CDR2 YFSETQ. Deletions cut 2 bases from V and 0 bases from J, with 12 bases between. The CDR3 extends over 16 amino acids. CDR3 in amino acids: CASSFVSGSSGNTIYF. In DNA form, the CDR3 reads TGCGCCAGCAGCTTCGTCTCAGGGAGCTCTGGAAACACCATATATTTT.